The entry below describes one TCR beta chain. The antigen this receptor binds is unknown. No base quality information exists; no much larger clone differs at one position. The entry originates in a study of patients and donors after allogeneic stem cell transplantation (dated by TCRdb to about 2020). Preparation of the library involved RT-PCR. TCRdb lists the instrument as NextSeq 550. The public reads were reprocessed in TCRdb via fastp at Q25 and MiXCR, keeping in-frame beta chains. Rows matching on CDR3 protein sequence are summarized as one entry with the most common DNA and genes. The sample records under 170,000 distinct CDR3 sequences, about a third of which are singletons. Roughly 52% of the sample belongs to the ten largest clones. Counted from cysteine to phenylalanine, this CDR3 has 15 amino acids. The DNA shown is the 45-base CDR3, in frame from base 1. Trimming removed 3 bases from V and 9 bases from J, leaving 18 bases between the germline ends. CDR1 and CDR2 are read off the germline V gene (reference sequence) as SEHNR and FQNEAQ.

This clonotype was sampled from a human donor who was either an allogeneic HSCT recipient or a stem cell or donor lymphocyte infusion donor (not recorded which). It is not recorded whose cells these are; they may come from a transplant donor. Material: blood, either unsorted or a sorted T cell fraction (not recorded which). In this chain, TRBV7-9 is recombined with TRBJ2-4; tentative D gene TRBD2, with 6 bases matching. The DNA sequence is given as TGTGCCAGCAGCTTTTCGGGACGGAGGGAGTCCATTCAGTACTTC. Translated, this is CASSFSGRRESIQYF.